What follows is one T cell receptor beta chain and its context. Its specificity is not known. This entry belongs to a study of PD-L1 blockade in urothelial cancer. Whole-study context: It was at 3 weeks (second dose) and 6 weeks after treatment start that blood was analyzed.

Overall study results and limits: TCR clonality was measured in pretreatment peripheral blood. Clonality below the median predicted better survival.

Here immunoSEQ multiplex PCR was the method, and the copy in TCRdb shows in-frame clones only, minus some. The sample lists roughly 32,000 clones; 65% to 90% were seen once. Germline values: CDR1 SEHNR, CDR2 FQNEAQ (reference sequence). The CDR3 is made up of 14 amino acids. V gave up 1 base and J gave up 1 base, with 5 bases separating them. The TCR was taken from a man in his sixties with urothelial cancer. Material: PBMCs, obtained around atezolizumab (anti-PD-L1) treatment. The chain couples TRBV7-9 to TRBJ1-5; no reliable D call. The chain's CDR3 is CASSLDKSNQPQHF. CDR3 in DNA: TGTGCCAGCAGCTTAGACAAGAGCAATCAGCCCCAGCATTTT. The variable domain in full, with the rest retrieved from reference TRBV7-9 and TRBJ1-5, is DTGVSQNPRHKITKRGQNVTFRCDPISEHNRLYWYRQTLGQGPEFLTYFQNEAQLEKSRLLSDRFSAERPKGSFSTLEIQRTEQGDSAMYLCASSLDKSNQPQHFGDGTRLSIL.